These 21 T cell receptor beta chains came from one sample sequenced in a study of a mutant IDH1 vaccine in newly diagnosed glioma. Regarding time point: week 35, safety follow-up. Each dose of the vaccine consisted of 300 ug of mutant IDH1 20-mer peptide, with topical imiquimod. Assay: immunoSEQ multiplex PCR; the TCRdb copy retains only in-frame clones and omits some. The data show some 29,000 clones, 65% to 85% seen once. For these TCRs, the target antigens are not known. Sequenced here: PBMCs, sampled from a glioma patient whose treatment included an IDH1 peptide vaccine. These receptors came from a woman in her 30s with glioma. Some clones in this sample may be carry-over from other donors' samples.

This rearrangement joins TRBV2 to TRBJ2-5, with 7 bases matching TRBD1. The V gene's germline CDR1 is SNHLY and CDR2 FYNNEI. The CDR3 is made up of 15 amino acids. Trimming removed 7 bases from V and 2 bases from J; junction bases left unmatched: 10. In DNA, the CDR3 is TGTGCCAGCACATACGAGGGGGCCCGGCAAGAGACCCAGTACTTC. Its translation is CASTYEGARQETQYF.

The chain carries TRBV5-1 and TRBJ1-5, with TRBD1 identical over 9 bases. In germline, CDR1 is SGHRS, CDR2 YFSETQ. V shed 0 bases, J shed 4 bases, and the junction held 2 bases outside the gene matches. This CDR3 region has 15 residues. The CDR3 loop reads CASSLGGQGNQPQHF. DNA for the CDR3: TGCGCCAGCAGCTTGGGAGGACAGGGGAATCAGCCCCAGCATTTT.

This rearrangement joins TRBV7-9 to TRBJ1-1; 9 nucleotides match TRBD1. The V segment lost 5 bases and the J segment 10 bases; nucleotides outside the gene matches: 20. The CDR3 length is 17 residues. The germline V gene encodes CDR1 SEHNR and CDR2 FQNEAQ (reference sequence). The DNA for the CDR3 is TGTGCCAGCAGCCCCAAGGTCCTTAGTGGGACAGGGAGTGTAGCTTTCTTT. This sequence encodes CASSPKVLSGTGSVAFF.

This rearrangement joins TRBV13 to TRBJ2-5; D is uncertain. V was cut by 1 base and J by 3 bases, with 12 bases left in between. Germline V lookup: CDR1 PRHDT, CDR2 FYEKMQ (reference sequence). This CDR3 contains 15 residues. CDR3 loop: CASSLVGQEKETQYF. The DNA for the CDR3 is TGTGCCAGCAGCTTAGTTGGGCAGGAGAAAGAGACCCAGTACTTC.

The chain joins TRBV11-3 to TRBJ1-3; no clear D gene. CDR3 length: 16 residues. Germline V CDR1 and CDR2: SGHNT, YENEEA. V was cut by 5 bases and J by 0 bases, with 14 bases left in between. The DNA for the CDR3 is TGTGCCAGCAGCCAGGTCGGGCGGGGCTCTGGAAACACCATATATTTT. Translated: CASSQVGRGSGNTIYF.

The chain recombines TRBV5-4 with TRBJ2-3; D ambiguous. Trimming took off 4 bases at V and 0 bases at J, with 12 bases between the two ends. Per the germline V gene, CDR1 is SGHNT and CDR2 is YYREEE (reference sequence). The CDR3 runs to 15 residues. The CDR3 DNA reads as TGTGCCAGCAGCATGGGCAGTACTAGCACAGATACGCAGTATTTT. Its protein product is CASSMGSTSTDTQYF. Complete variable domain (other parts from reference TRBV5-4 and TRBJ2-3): ETGVTQSPTHLIKTRGQQVTLRCSSQSGHNTVSWYQQALGQGPQFIFQYYREEENGRGNFPPRFSGLQFPNYSSELNVNALELDDSALYLCASSMGSTSTDTQYFGPGTRLTVL.

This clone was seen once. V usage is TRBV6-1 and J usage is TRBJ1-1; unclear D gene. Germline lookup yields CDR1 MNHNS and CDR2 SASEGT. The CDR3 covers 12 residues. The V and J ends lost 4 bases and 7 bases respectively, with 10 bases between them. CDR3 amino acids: CASSGEINEAFF. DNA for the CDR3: TGTGCCAGCAGTGGGGAAATCAATGAAGCTTTCTTT.

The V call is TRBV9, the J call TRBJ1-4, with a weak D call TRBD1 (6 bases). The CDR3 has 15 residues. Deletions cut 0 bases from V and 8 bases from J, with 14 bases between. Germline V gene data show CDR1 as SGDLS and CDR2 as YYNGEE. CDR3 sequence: CASSVAAGAGEKLFF. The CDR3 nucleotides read TGTGCCAGCAGCGTAGCGGCAGGGGCAGGCGAAAAACTGTTTTTT.

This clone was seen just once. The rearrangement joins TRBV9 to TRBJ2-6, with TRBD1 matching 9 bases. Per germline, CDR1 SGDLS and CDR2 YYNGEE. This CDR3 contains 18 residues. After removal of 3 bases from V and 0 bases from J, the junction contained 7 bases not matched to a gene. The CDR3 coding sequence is TGTGCCAGCAGCGGACCGGGACAGGGCGGCTCTGGGGCCAACGTCCTGACTTTC. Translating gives CASSGPGQGGSGANVLTF. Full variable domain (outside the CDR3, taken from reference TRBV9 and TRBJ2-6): DSGVTQTPKHLITATGQRVTLRCSPRSGDLSVYWYQQSLDQGLQFLIQYYNGEERAKGNILERFSAQQFPDLHSELNLSSLELGDSALYFCASSGPGQGGSGANVLTFGAGSRLTVL.

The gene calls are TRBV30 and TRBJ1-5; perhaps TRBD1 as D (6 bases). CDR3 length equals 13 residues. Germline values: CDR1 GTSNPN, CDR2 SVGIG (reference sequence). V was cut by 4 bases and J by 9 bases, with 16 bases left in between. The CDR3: CAWTDRLAGPQHF. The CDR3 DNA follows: TGTGCCTGGACCGACAGGCTGGCGGGGCCCCAGCATTTT.

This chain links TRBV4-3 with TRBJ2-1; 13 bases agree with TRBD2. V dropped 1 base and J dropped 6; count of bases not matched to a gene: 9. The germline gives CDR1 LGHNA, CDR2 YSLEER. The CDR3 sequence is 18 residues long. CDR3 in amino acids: CASSQAAKLAGGPNEQFF. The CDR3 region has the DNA TGCGCCAGCAGCCAAGCCGCCAAACTAGCGGGGGGGCCCAATGAGCAGTTCTTC.

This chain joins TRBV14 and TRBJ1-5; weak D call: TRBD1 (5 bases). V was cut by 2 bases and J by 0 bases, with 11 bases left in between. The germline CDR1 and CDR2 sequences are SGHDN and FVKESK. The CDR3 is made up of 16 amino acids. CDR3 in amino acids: CASSQTRDYSNQPQHF. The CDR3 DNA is TGTGCCAGCAGCCAAACACGGGACTATAGCAATCAGCCCCAGCATTTT.

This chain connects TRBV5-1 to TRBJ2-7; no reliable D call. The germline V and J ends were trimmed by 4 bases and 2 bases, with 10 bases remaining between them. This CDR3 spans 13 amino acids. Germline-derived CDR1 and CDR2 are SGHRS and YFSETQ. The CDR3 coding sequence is TGCGCCAGCAGCCCCTCCCCTACCTACGAGCAGTACTTC. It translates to CASSPSPTYEQYF. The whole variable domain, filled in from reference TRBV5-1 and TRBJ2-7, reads KAGVTQTPRYLIKTRGQQVTLSCSPISGHRSVSWYQQTPGQGLQFLFEYFSETQRNKGNFPGRFSGRQFSNSRSEMNVSTLELGDSALYLCASSPSPTYEQYFGPGTRLTVT.

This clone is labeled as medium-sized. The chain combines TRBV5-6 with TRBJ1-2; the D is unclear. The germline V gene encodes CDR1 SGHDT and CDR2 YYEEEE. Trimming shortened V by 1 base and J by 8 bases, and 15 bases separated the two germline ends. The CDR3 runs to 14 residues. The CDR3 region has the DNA TGTGCCAGCAGCTTGTACTGGCGAGGTTTAGGCTACACCTTC. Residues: CASSLYWRGLGYTF.

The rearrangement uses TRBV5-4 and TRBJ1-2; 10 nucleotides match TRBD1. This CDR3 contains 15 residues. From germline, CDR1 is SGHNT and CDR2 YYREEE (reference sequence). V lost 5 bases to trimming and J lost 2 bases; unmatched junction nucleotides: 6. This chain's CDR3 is CASSMDRGANYGYTF. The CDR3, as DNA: TGTGCCAGCAGTATGGACAGGGGGGCAAACTATGGCTACACCTTC.

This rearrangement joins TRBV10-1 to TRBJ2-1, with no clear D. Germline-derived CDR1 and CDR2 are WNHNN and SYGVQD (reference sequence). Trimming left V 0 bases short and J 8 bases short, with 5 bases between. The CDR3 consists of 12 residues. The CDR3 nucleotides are TGCGCCAGCAGTGAGTCTTGGGATGAGCAGTTCTTC. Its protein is CASSESWDEQFF.

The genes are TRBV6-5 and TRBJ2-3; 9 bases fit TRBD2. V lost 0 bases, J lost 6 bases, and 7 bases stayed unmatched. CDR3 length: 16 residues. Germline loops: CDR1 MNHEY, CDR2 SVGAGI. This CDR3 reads CASSYSPPSGRDTQYF. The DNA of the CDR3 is TGTGCCAGCAGTTACTCCCCCCCAAGCGGGAGGGATACGCAGTATTTT.

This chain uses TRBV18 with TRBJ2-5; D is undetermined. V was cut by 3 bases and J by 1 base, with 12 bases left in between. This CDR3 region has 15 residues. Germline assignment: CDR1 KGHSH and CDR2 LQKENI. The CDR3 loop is CASSPTQGPQETQYF. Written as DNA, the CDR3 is TGTGCCAGCTCACCTACCCAAGGCCCCCAAGAGACCCAGTACTTC.

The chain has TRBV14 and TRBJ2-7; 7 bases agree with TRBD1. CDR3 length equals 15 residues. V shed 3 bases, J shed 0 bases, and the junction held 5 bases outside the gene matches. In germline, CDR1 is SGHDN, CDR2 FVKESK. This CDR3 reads CASSQARDSSYEQYF. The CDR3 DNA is TGTGCCAGCAGCCAGGCCCGGGACAGCTCCTACGAGCAGTACTTC.

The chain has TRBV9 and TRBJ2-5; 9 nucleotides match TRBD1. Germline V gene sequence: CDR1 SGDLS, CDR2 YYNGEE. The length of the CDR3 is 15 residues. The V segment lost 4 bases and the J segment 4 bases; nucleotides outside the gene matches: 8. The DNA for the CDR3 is TGTGCCAGCAGCCCGGGGGACAGGGAGGGAGAGACCCAGTACTTC. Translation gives CASSPGDREGETQYF.

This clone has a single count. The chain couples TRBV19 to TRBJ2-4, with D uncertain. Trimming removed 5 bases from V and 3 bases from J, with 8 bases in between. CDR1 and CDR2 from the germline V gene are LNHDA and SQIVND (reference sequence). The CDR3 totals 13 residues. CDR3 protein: CASSVGFKNIQYF. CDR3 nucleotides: TGTGCCAGTAGTGTTGGGTTCAAAAACATTCAGTACTTC.